The entry that follows covers one TCR beta chain sequence. This clone appeared a single time. This receptor's antigen is unknown. Base qualities are missing; no much larger clone stands one base away. TCRbeta CDR3 regions were amplified from genomic DNA using the immunoSEQ Assay, a bias-controlled multiplex PCR. For the original study's pipeline: The number of nucleated cells in each sample was estimated by amplification of reference gene primers within the assay. To quantify the absolute abundance of each unique TCRbeta CDR3 rearrangement, sequence reads were collapsed and filtered. For each sample, productive Simpson clonality was calculated as the square root of Simpson's diversity index over productive rearrangements. TCRdb holds this immuneACCESS table with in-frame rearrangements only. Some clones are missing; in checked studies, unresolved V genes explain under half, and the rest has no known cause. V, J and clone size are taken as reported in that table, and D and trimming were inferred from the DNA itself. Counted in this sample were about 290,000 clones; around nine tenths of them appeared once. 1.5% to 2% of the sample lies in the top ten.

These data belong to a study of blood T cell repertoires in COVID-19 (TCRdb year 2020). Background on the whole study: Samples from collaborators originated in the United States, Italy and Spain and spanned both the acute and convalescent phases of COVID-19. Where available, HLA class I and class II types were taken from metadata supplied by the sample provider and were not determined by assay-based typing. Sample metadata almost always included a de-identified subject ID, COVID-19 status, age in years and sex. The material from the prospective study consisted of cDNA or gDNA derived from T cells, B-cell-depleted T cells, or PBMCs. The repertoires were released in a freely available public database meant as a resource for research on the immune response to SARS-CoV-2. The samples were drawn from two sources: the first 160 participants of the ongoing ImmuneRACE study, and 950 to 1,500 subjects contributed by 6 global collaborators. The dataset comprised deeply sampled blood TCRbeta repertoires from subjects exposed to, actively infected with, or recovered from COVID-19.

In the prospective study, participants were about 18 to 89 years old, resided in fewer than 25 geographic areas of the United States, and were enrolled through a virtual design. In the prospective study, participants were assigned to cohorts based on the clinical history participants reported in a screening survey and a study questionnaire. Recovered participants in ImmuneRACE Cohort 3 were defined by two consecutive negative NP/OP PCR tests, clearance by a healthcare professional, or resolution of symptoms. Each participant in the prospective study had whole blood, serum and a nasopharyngeal or oropharyngeal swab collected by mobile phlebotomists. Prospective study participants could optionally give additional blood draws and questionnaires over a roughly two-month period. Before DNA extraction, prospective study blood samples were shipped either frozen or at room temperature. V is cut back by 3 bases and J by 5 bases, with 6 bases in the junction unmatched. From the cysteine through the phenylalanine, the CDR3 covers 14 amino acids. Of the read, only the CDR3 DNA is kept; its 42 bases are in frame from base 1. CDR1 and CDR2, looked up from the germline V gene, are SGHRS and YFSETQ.

The study at large found these results: The quantity of clinical and demographic metadata differed by source and by participant and was supplied without curation.

Material: PBMCs or T cells enriched from blood (not recorded which). The chain is encoded by TRBV5-1 joined to TRBJ2-5; TRBD2 agrees with 8 junctional bases. This clonotype was obtained from a woman between 40 and 55 years old who had recovered from COVID-19. In nucleotide form, the sequence is TGCGCCAGCAGCTCCTCAACGGGAGGGGAGACCCAGTACTTC. This codes for CASSSSTGGETQYF. The full variable domain, with segments outside the CDR3 supplied by the reference TRBV5-1 and TRBJ2-5 proteins, appears as KAGVTQTPRYLIKTRGQQVTLSCSPISGHRSVSWYQQTPGQGLQFLFEYFSETQRNKGNFPGRFSGRQFSNSRSEMNVSTLELGDSALYLCASSSSTGGETQYFGPGTRLLVL.